The rows below give T cell receptor beta chains drawn from one sample of a study of blood T cell repertoires in COVID-19. Using immunoSEQ multiplex PCR, the repertoire was profiled, and TCRdb retains in-frame clones only, with some absent. Of around 190,000 clones in the sample, approximately 85% are singletons; the top ten hold about 4.9%. Material: peripheral blood. All receptors derive from a woman older than 75 with acute or convalescent COVID-19. Each CDR3 is given with its conserved first and last residue. Fields, in order: V gene, J gene, clone size, D gene, CDR3 DNA, CDR3 protein. The D gene is left open where the match is weak. The size of a clone is reported for some rows only, either as once, few or many, or as a class for expanded clones.

V gene: TRBV10-3
J gene: TRBJ1-1
clone size: -
D gene: -
CDR3 DNA: TGTGCCATCAGTGAGTATATTGATGGGAGTGGGGACACTGAAGCTTTCTTT
CDR3 protein: CAISEYIDGSGDTEAFF

V gene: TRBV7-2
J gene: TRBJ1-2
clone size: -
D gene: -
CDR3 DNA: TGTGCCAGCAGTCTTCTCGGGAGGGGCGCAAACTATGGCTACACCTTC
CDR3 protein: CASSLLGRGANYGYTF

V gene: TRBV5-1
J gene: TRBJ1-2
clone size: -
D gene: TRBD1
CDR3 DNA: TGCGCCAGCAGCCAACAGGGGGCTCCTTCCTATGGCTACACCTTC
CDR3 protein: CASSQQGAPSYGYTF

V gene: TRBV10-3
J gene: TRBJ1-4
clone size: -
D gene: -
CDR3 DNA: TGTGCCATCAGTGAGTTCACAGGCTATGAAAAACTGTTTTTT
CDR3 protein: CAISEFTGYEKLFF

V gene: TRBV7-6
J gene: TRBJ2-2
clone size: -
D gene: -
CDR3 DNA: TGTGCCAGCAGCTTAGCGGGAGCCGGCACCGGGGAGCTGTTTTTT
CDR3 protein: CASSLAGAGTGELFF

V gene: TRBV4-2
J gene: TRBJ2-5
clone size: -
D gene: -
CDR3 DNA: TGTGCCAGCAGCCAAGATTCGGGGGGCAAAGAGACCCAGTACTTC
CDR3 protein: CASSQDSGGKETQYF

V gene: TRBV11-2
J gene: TRBJ2-7
clone size: -
D gene: -
CDR3 DNA: TGTGCCAGCAGCTTAGGATCAGGGTACGAGCAGTACTTC
CDR3 protein: CASSLGSGYEQYF

V gene: TRBV3-1/TRBV3-2
J gene: TRBJ2-7
clone size: -
D gene: TRBD1
CDR3 DNA: TGTGCCAGCAGCCTGGGACAGGGACGGTACGAGCAGTACTTC
CDR3 protein: CASSLGQGRYEQYF

V gene: TRBV6-5
J gene: TRBJ2-2
clone size: -
D gene: TRBD1
CDR3 DNA: TGTGCCACCCGACAGGGGGTGGCCGGGGAGCTGTTTTTT
CDR3 protein: CATRQGVAGELFF

V gene: TRBV19
J gene: TRBJ2-7
clone size: -
D gene: -
CDR3 DNA: TGTGCCAGTAGTATGATCCTTCGCCCGACTCAATCCTACGAGCAGTACTTC
CDR3 protein: CASSMILRPTQSYEQYF

V gene: TRBV30
J gene: TRBJ1-3
clone size: -
D gene: TRBD1
CDR3 DNA: TGTGCCTGGGGACAGGGGGCGTCTGGAAACACCATATATTTT
CDR3 protein: CAWGQGASGNTIYF

V gene: TRBV7-2
J gene: TRBJ1-5
clone size: -
D gene: -
CDR3 DNA: TGTGCCAGCAGCTTCCAATCAGGGCTAGATCAGCCCCAGCATTTT
CDR3 protein: CASSFQSGLDQPQHF

V gene: TRBV18
J gene: TRBJ1-1
clone size: -
D gene: -
CDR3 DNA: TGTGCCAGCTCACCCCTCGGGGGGGGAGAAAGGACTGAAGCTTTCTTT
CDR3 protein: CASSPLGGGERTEAFF

V gene: TRBV9
J gene: TRBJ1-6
clone size: -
D gene: TRBD1
CDR3 DNA: TGTGCCAGCAGCGAACTAGACAGGGGTTTGGGTTCACCCCTCCACTTT
CDR3 protein: CASSELDRGLGSPLHF

V gene: TRBV7-2
J gene: TRBJ2-7
clone size: -
D gene: -
CDR3 DNA: TGTGCCAGCAGCCAAGCCCAGGTTCCCACCTACGAGCAGTACTTC
CDR3 protein: CASSQAQVPTYEQYF

V gene: TRBV28
J gene: TRBJ1-6
clone size: -
D gene: -
CDR3 DNA: TGTGCCAGCAGTTTATCCGGACAACGGTATAATTCACCCCTCCACTTT
CDR3 protein: CASSLSGQRYNSPLHF

V gene: TRBV5-1
J gene: TRBJ1-5
clone size: few
D gene: -
CDR3 DNA: TGCGCCAGCAGCTTGGGTTCCCATTACGGGGGCAATCAGCCCCAGCATTTT
CDR3 protein: CASSLGSHYGGNQPQHF

V gene: TRBV4-1
J gene: TRBJ2-1
clone size: -
D gene: TRBD2
CDR3 DNA: TGCGCCAGCAGCCAAGACCACGGGTTAGCGGGAGGAGCTGAGCAGTTCTTC
CDR3 protein: CASSQDHGLAGGAEQFF

V gene: TRBV5-6
J gene: TRBJ2-7
clone size: -
D gene: -
CDR3 DNA: TGTGCCAGCAGCTTGGGAGGAGGGCAGTACTTC
CDR3 protein: CASSLGGGQYF

V gene: TRBV6-6
J gene: TRBJ2-3
clone size: -
D gene: -
CDR3 DNA: TGTGCCAGCAGTAGACAGGCACCAGATACGCAGTATTTT
CDR3 protein: CASSRQAPDTQYF

V gene: TRBV6-5
J gene: TRBJ1-4
clone size: -
D gene: -
CDR3 DNA: TGTGCCAGCCTTATCCCGGGATCAACTAATGAAAAACTGTTTTTT
CDR3 protein: CASLIPGSTNEKLFF

V gene: TRBV7-7
J gene: TRBJ2-1
clone size: -
D gene: -
CDR3 DNA: TGTGCTAGCAGCTTAGCCCCGGACCTCCGTGACAGTGAGCAGTTCTTC
CDR3 protein: CASSLAPDLRDSEQFF

V gene: TRBV6-5
J gene: TRBJ2-1
clone size: once
D gene: TRBD1
CDR3 DNA: TGTGCCAGCAGCGTACAGGGGTACAATGAGCAGTTCTTC
CDR3 protein: CASSVQGYNEQFF

V gene: TRBV29-1
J gene: TRBJ2-5
clone size: -
D gene: -
CDR3 DNA: -
CDR3 protein: CSVASGSEMENF

V gene: TRBV18
J gene: TRBJ1-1
clone size: -
D gene: -
CDR3 DNA: TGTGCCAGCTCACCGGGCAGTACAAACACTGAAGCTTTCTTT
CDR3 protein: CASSPGSTNTEAFF

V gene: TRBV21-1
J gene: TRBJ2-1
clone size: few
D gene: -
CDR3 DNA: TGTGCCAGCAGCAAAGGGGGGACAGGTACCAACAATGAGCAGTTCTTC
CDR3 protein: CASSKGGTGTNNEQFF

V gene: TRBV5-1
J gene: TRBJ2-6
clone size: -
D gene: TRBD2
CDR3 DNA: TGCGCCAGCCGTAAACAAACTAGCGCTGGGGCCAACGTCCTGACTTTC
CDR3 protein: CASRKQTSAGANVLTF

V gene: TRBV27
J gene: TRBJ1-6
clone size: -
D gene: -
CDR3 DNA: TGTGCCAGCAGCCGGTCACTGCATAGGGCCAGGGGAGATTCACCCCTCCACTTT
CDR3 protein: CASSRSLHRARGDSPLHF

V gene: TRBV30
J gene: TRBJ1-5
clone size: few
D gene: -
CDR3 DNA: TGTGCCTGGAGTGAGAGAGTAAATAGCAATCAGCCCCAGCATTTT
CDR3 protein: CAWSERVNSNQPQHF